This T cell receptor (beta chain) was captured by sequencing in a study of human T cells and chemical hapten exposure. Background on the study: Diagnoses of alopecia areata, totalis or universalis occurred in mostly female patients. Study observations and caveats: Donors were affected by alopecia, so their immune reaction might vary from that of healthy individuals.

Sample time point: pre-sensitization, week 0. As to treatment: therapeutic diphenylcyclopropenone sensitization with weekly scalp DPC. TCRdb analysed the RACE reads with MiXCR anew, one entry per CDR3 protein. The sample lists about 98,000 distinct CDR3 sequences, about 10% occurring once. Notes on this clonotype: The antigen is undetermined.

CDR1 and CDR2 (germline): SEHNR, FQNEAQ (reference sequence). CDR3 length equals 17 residues. V was pared by 3 bases and J by 0 bases, with 8 bases of the junction left unmatched. This TCR was sampled from a woman in her sixties or seventies with alopecia areata. Some clones in this sample may be carry-over from other donors' samples. The V call is TRBV7-9, the J call TRBJ2-1; TRBD1 agrees at 7 bases. This specimen consisted of whole blood, obtained in connection with sensitization to the hapten diphenylcyclopropenone (DPC). Here the CDR3 DNA reads TGTGCCAGCAGCTTGGCTACCGGGACAGACTCCTACAATGAGCAGTTCTTC. It translates to CASSLATGTDSYNEQFF.